Listed here is a single T cell receptor beta chain. This clonotype has only a few counts. No antigen is known for it. No qualities accompany the bases; no much larger clone lies one base away. The CDR3 covers 17 residues, taking in both the cysteine and the phenylalanine. Only the CDR3 part of the read is kept: 51 bases, read in frame from the first base. The V and J ends are trimmed by 1 base and 4 bases, leaving 18 bases between them. CDR1 LGHNA and CDR2 YSLEER were looked up in the germline V gene. This sample is part of a study of response to subunit inactivated influenza vaccine listed by TCRdb under 2018. With respect to the entire study: Deep quantitative T cell receptor repertoire profiling was used in the study to track responses to a trivalent subunit inactivated influenza vaccine. General findings and caveats noted by the study authors: It was suggested by the authors that each seasonal influenza vaccination may recruit only a limited number of new T cells.

Library generation was performed with RT-PCR. The data were produced on an Illumina HiSeq 2500. TCRdb's own reprocessing of the public reads used fastp at Q25 and MiXCR and kept productive beta chains. All rows with the same CDR3 protein become a single entry with the most common DNA and genes. A total of around 580,000 distinct CDR3 sequences appear in this sample, about 10% of them only once. Roughly 10% of the sample comes from the top ten. The sequencing here drew on PBMCs from blood, taken on the day of vaccination. The clonotype comes from a middle-aged man who received an inactivated influenza vaccine. Donor details come from another sample of the same person, matched by shared clones. The chain is encoded by TRBV4-3 joined to TRBJ2-3; the D region possibly corresponds to TRBD2 (6 bases align). The CDR3 is CASSQGGRRGAADTQYF. Here is the DNA: TGCGCCAGCAGCCAAGGTGGGAGGAGGGGTGCTGCAGATACGCAGTATTTT.